The 7 T cell receptor beta chains below were found in one sample sequenced in a study of blood T cell repertoires in COVID-19. TCRdb's copy holds only in-frame clones and misses some; the assay was immunoSEQ multiplex PCR. Seen here are roughly 60,000 clones, 80% to 90% observed once, and the top ten hold more than 0.95%. Material for sequencing was peripheral blood. All receptors derive from a middle-aged man with acute or convalescent COVID-19.

V usage is TRBV19 and J usage is TRBJ2-7; D might be TRBD1 (6 bases). The CDR3 has 16 amino acids. The germline V and J ends were trimmed by 4 bases and 1 base, with 17 bases remaining between them. Germline V gene lookup returns CDR1 LNHDA and CDR2 SQIVND (reference sequence). Written as DNA, the CDR3 is TGTGCCAGTAGTAGCCTTCAAACAGGGCCTTCCTACGAGCAGTACTTC. Protein sequence: CASSSLQTGPSYEQYF.

The chain has TRBV5-4 and TRBJ1-1; 8 bases fit TRBD1. Losses at the gene ends were 0 bases for V and 1 base for J; bases not matched to a gene: 5. The CDR3 sequence is 16 residues long. Germline V CDR1 and CDR2: SGHNT, YYREEE (reference sequence). CDR3 loop: CASSLGPDRGNTEAFF. The DNA for the CDR3 is TGTGCCAGCAGCTTGGGGCCTGACAGGGGGAACACTGAAGCTTTCTTT.

This chain links TRBV28 with TRBJ1-5, with unresolved D. The V and J ends lost 4 bases and 5 bases respectively, with 15 bases between them. Germline lookup yields CDR1 MDHEN and CDR2 SYDVKM. The CDR3 extends over 15 amino acids. CDR3 in DNA: TGTGCCAGCAGTTCCACAGCCTCCGGGGATCAGCCCCAGCATTTT. It specifies CASSSTASGDQPQHF.

The J gene is TRBJ1-2, the V gene TRBV6-5, with TRBD1 identical over 9 bases. Unmatched junction bases numbered 7, after V lost 6 bases and J lost 2 bases. Germline lookup yields CDR1 MNHEY and CDR2 SVGAGI. CDR3 length: 15 amino acids. CDR3 region: CASRETGTGNYGYTF. CDR3 bases: TGTGCCAGCAGGGAGACCGGGACAGGGAACTATGGCTACACCTTC.

The rearrangement links TRBV2 to TRBJ1-1; D unresolved. The CDR3 spans 11 residues. Germline V CDR1 and CDR2: SNHLY, FYNNEI. V dropped 4 bases and J dropped 7 bases, with 7 bases sitting between them. CDR3 amino acids: CASSARSEAFF. In DNA form, the CDR3 reads TGTGCCAGCAGTGCTAGGAGTGAAGCTTTCTTT.

The chain is built from TRBV10-3 and TRBJ2-2; D possibly corresponds to TRBD2 (5 bases). The CDR3 loop spans 18 amino acids. Germline V gene lookup returns CDR1 ENHRY and CDR2 SYGVKD. V dropped 0 bases and J dropped 5 bases, with 19 bases sitting between them. The CDR3 DNA reads as TGTGCCATCAGTGAGTCGAGGGTAACATCAGATAGAACCGGGGAGCTGTTTTTT. It codes for CAISESRVTSDRTGELFF.

This chain connects TRBV30 to TRBJ1-1; 10 nucleotides match TRBD1. The CDR3 runs to 14 residues. V lost 4 bases, J lost 5 bases, and 7 bases stayed unmatched. CDR1 is GTSNPN, CDR2 SVGIG, per germline (reference sequence). CDR3: CAWKTGGAGTEAFF. DNA of the CDR3: TGTGCCTGGAAGACAGGGGGCGCGGGAACTGAAGCTTTCTTT.